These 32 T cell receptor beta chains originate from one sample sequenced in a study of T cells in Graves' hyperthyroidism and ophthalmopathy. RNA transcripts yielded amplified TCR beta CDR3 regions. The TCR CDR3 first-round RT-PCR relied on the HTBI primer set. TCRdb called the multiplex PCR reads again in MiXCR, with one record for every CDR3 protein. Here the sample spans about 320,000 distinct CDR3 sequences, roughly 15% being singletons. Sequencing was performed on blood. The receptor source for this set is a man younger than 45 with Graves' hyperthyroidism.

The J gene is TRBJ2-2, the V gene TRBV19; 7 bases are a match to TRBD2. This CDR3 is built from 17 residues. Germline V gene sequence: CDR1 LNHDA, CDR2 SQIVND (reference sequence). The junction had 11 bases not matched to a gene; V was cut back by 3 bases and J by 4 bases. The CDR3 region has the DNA TGTGCCAGTAGTATTGGAGGGGACTATCGGGGCACCGGGGAGCTGTTTTTT. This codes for CASSIGGDYRGTGELFF. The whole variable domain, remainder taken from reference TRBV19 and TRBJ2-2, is DGGITQSPKYLFRKEGQNVTLSCEQNLNHDAMYWYRQDPGQGLRLIYYSQIVNDFQKGDIAEGYSVSREKKESFPLTVTSAQKNPTAFYLCASSIGGDYRGTGELFFGEGSRLTVL.

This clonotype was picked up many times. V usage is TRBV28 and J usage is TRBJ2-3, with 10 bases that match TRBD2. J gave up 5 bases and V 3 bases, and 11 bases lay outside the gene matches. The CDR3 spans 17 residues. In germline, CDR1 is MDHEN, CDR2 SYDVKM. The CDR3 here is CASSFGVAGGVEDTQYF. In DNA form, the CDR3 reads TGTGCCAGCAGTTTTGGGGTAGCGGGAGGAGTGGAAGATACGCAGTATTTT. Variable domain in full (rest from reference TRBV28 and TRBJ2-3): DVKVTQSSRYLVKRTGEKVFLECVQDMDHENMFWYRQDPGLGLRLIYFSYDVKMKEKGDIPEGYSVSREKKERFSLILESASTNQTSMYLCASSFGVAGGVEDTQYFGPGTRLTVL.

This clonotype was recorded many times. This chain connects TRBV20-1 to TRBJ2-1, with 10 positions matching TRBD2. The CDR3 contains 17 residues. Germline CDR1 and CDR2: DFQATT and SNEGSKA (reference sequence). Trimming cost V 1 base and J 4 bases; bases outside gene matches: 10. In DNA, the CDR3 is TGCAGTGCTAGAGTCTATGGACTAGCGGAGAAGTACAATGAGCAGTTCTTC. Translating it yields CSARVYGLAEKYNEQFF.

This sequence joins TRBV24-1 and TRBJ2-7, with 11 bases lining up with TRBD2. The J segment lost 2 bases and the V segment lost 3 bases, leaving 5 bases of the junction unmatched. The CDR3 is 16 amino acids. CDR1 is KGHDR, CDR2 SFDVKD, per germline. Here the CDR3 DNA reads TGTGCCACCAGTGATCCTACTAGCGGGAGAGCCTACGAGCAGTACTTC. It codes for CATSDPTSGRAYEQYF.

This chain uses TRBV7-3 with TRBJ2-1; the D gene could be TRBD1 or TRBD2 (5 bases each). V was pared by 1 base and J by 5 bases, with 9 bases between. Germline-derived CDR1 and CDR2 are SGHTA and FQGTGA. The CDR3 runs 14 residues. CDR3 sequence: CASSLKGRDNEQFF. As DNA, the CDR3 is TGTGCCAGCAGCTTAAAGGGACGGGACAATGAGCAGTTCTTC. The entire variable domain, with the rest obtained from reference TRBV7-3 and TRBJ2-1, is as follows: GAGVSQTPSNKVTEKGKYVELRCDPISGHTALYWYRQSLGQGPEFLIYFQGTGAADDSGLPNDRFFAVRPEGSVSTLKIQRTERGDSAVYLCASSLKGRDNEQFFGPGTRLTVL.

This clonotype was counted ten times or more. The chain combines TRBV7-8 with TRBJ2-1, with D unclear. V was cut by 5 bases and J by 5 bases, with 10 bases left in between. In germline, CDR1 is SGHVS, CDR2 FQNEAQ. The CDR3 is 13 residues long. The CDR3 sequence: CASSPGRHNEQFF. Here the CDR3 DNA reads TGTGCCAGCAGCCCCGGAAGGCACAATGAGCAGTTCTTC.

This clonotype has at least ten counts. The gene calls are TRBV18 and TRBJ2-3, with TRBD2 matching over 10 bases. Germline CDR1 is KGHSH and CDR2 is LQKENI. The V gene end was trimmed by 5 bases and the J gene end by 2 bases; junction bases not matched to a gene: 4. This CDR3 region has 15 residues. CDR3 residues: CASSTAGGDTDTQYF. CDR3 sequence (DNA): TGTGCCAGCTCAACAGCGGGAGGGGACACAGATACGCAGTATTTT.

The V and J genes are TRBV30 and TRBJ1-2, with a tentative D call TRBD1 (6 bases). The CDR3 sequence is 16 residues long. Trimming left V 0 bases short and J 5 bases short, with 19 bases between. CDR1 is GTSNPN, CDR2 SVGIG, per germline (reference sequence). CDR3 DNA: TGTGCCTGGAGTGTAGGGACCTCAGGGGCTTGGTATGGCTACACCTTC. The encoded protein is CAWSVGTSGAWYGYTF.

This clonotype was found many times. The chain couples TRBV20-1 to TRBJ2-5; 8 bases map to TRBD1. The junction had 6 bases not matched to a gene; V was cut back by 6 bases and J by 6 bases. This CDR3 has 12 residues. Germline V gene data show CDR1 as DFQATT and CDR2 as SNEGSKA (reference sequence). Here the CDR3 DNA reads TGCAGTGCCACCGACAGGGGTCAGACCCAGTACTTC. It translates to CSATDRGQTQYF.

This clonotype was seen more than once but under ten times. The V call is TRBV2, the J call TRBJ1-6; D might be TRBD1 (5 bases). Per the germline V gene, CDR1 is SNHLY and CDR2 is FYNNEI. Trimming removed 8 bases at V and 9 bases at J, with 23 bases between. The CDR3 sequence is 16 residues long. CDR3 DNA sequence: TGTGCCAGCTGGGAGACAGTTGACCTCCGATTTTCACCCCTCCACTTT. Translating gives CASWETVDLRFSPLHF.

CDR3 residues: CASSPEQGGYTF. For the CDR3, the DNA is TGTGCCAGCAGTCCTGAACAGGGGGGCTACACCTTC. The chain joins TRBV12-3 or TRBV12-4 to TRBJ1-2; TRBD1 matches at 7 bases. V lost 5 bases, J lost 8 bases, and 5 bases stayed unmatched. The CDR3 is 12 residues long.

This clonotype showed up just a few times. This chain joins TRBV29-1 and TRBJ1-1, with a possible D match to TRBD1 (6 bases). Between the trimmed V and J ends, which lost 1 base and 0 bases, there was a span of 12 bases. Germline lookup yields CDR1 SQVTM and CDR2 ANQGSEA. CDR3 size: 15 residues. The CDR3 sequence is CSVEVPGALNTEAFF. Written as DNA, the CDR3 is TGCAGCGTTGAAGTTCCAGGGGCCCTGAACACTGAAGCTTTCTTT.

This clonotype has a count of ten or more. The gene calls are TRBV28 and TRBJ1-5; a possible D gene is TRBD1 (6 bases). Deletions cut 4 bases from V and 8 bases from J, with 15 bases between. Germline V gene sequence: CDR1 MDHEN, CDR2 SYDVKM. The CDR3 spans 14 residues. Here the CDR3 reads CASSSPQWDKPQHF. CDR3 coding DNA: TGTGCCAGCAGTTCCCCACAATGGGACAAGCCCCAGCATTTT. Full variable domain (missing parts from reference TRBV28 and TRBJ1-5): DVKVTQSSRYLVKRTGEKVFLECVQDMDHENMFWYRQDPGLGLRLIYFSYDVKMKEKGDIPEGYSVSREKKERFSLILESASTNQTSMYLCASSSPQWDKPQHFGDGTRLSIL.

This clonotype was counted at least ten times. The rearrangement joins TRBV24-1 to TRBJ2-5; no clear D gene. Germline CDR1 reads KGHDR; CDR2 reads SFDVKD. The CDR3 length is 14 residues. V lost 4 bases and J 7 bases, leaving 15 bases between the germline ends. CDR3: CATSEAGPVGTQYF. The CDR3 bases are TGTGCCACCAGTGAGGCCGGCCCGGTGGGGACCCAGTACTTC.

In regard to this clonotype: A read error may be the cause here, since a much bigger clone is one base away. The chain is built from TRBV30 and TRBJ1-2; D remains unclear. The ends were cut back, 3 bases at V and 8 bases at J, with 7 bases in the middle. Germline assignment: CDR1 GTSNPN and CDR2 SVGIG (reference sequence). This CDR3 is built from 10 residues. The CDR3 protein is CAWRVEGYTF. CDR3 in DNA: TGTGCCTGGAGAGTCGAAGGCTACACCTTC.

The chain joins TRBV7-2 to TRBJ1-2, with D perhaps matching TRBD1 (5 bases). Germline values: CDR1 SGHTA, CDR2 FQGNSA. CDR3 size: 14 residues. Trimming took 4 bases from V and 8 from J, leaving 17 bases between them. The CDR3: CASSYGTQGWGYTF. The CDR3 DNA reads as TGTGCCAGCAGCTACGGGACCCAAGGGTGGGGCTACACCTTC.

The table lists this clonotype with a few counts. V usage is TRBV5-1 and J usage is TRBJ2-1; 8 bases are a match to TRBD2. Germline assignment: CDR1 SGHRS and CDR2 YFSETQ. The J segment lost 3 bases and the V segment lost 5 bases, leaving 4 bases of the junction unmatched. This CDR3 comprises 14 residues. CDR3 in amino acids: CASSLLADYNEQFF. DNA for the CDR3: TGCGCCAGCAGTTTACTAGCGGACTACAATGAGCAGTTCTTC.

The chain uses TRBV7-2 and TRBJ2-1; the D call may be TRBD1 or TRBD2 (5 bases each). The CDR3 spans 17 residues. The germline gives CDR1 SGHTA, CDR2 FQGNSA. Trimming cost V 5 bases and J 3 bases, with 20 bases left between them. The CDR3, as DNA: TGTGCCAGCAGCACACGACGGGGTGAGGGGCTCTACAATGAGCAGTTCTTC. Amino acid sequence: CASSTRRGEGLYNEQFF.

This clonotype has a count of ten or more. CDR3 region: CASSLDDNEQFF. The DNA of the CDR3 is TGTGCCAGCAGCCTTGACGACAATGAGCAGTTCTTC. V is TRBV12-3 or TRBV12-4 and J is TRBJ2-1; D remains unclear. This CDR3 region has 12 residues. The V end lost 6 bases, the J end lost 5 bases, and 8 bases lay between the germline ends.

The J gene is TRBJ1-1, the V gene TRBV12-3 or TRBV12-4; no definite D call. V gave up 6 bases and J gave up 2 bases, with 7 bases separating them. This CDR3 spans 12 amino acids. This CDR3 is CASSPYNTEAFF. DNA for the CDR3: TGTGCCAGCAGCCCATATAACACTGAAGCTTTCTTT.

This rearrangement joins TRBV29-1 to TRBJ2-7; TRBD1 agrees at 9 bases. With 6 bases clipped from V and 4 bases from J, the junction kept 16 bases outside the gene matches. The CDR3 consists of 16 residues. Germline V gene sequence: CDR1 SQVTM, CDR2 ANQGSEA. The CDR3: CSVGAWTGARRYEQYF. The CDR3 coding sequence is TGCAGCGTGGGAGCCTGGACAGGGGCTCGAAGGTACGAGCAGTACTTC.

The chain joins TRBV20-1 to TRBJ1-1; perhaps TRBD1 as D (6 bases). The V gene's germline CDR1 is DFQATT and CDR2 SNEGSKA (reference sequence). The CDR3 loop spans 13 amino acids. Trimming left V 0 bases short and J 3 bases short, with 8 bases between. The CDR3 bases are TGCAGTGCTAGAGAGGACAGATACACTGAAGCTTTCTTT. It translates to CSAREDRYTEAFF.

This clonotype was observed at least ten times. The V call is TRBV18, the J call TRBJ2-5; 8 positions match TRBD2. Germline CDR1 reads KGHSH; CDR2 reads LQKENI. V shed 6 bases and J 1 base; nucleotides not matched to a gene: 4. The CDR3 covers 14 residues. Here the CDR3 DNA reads TGTGCCAGCTCGGAAACTAGCGGCCAAGAGACCCAGTACTTC. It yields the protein CASSETSGQETQYF.

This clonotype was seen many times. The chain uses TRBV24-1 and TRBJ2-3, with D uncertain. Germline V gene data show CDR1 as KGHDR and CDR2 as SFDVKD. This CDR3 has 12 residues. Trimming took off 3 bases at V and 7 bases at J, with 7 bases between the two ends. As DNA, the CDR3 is TGTGCCACCAGTGATCATGTGTATACGCAGTATTTT. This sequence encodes CATSDHVYTQYF.

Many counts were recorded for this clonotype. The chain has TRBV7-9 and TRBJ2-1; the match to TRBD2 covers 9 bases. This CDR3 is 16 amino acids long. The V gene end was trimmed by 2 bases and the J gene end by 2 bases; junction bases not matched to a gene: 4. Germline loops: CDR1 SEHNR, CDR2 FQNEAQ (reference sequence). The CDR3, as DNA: TGTGCCAGCAGCTTACAGGCTAGCGGGACCTACAATGAGCAGTTCTTC. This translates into CASSLQASGTYNEQFF.

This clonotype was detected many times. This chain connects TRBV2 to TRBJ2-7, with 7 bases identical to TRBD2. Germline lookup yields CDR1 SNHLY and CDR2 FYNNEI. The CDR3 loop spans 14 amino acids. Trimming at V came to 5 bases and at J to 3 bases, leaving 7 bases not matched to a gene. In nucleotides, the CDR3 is TGTGCCAGCAGTTCCGGGACTACCTTCTACGAGCAGTACTTC. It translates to CASSSGTTFYEQYF. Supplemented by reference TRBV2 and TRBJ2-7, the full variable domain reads EPEVTQTPSHQVTQMGQEVILRCVPISNHLYFYWYRQILGQKVEFLVSFYNNEISEKSEIFDDQFSVERPDGSNFTLKIRSTKLEDSAMYFCASSSGTTFYEQYFGPGTRLTVT.

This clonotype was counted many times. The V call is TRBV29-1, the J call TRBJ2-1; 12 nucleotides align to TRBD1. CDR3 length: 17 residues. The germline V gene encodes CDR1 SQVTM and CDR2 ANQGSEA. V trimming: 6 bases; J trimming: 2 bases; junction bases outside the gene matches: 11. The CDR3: CSVPQMGTGGTYNEQFF. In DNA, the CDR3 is TGCAGCGTCCCCCAGATGGGGACAGGGGGCACCTACAATGAGCAGTTCTTC.

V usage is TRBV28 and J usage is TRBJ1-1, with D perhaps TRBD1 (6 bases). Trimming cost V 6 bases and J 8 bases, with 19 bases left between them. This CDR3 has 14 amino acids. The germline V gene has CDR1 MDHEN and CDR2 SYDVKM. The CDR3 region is CASSGTGTSTEAFF. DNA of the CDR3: TGTGCCAGCAGCGGGACCGGGACATCTACAGAAGCTTTCTTT.

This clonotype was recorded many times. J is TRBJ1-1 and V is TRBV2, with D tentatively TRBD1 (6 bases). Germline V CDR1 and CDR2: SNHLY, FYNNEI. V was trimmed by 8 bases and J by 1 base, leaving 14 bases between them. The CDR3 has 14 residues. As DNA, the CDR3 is TGTGCCAGCGGGGGCCCCTCAAGGAACACTGAAGCTTTCTTT. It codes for CASGGPSRNTEAFF.

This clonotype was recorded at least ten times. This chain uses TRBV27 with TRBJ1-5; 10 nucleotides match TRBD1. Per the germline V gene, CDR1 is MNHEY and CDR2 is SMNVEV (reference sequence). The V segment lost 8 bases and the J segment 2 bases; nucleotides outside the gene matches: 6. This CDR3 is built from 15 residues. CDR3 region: CASSQGTGGNQPQHF. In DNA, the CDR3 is TGTGCCAGCTCTCAGGGGACAGGGGGCAATCAGCCCCAGCATTTT.

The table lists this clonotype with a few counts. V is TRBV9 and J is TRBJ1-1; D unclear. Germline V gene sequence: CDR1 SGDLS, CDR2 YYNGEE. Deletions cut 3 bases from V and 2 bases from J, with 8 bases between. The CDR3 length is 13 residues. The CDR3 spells CASSANPNTEAFF. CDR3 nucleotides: TGTGCCAGCAGCGCCAATCCAAACACTGAAGCTTTCTTT.

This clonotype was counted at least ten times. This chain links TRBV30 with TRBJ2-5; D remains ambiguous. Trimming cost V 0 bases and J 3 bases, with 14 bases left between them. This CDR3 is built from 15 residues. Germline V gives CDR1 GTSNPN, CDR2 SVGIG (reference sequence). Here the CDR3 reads CAWSVRQDGEETQYF. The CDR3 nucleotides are TGTGCCTGGAGTGTACGGCAAGACGGAGAAGAGACCCAGTACTTC.